A single T cell receptor (beta chain) is shown here with its context. The sample originates from a study of T cells expressing NK-cell markers. About the study: Sorted CD3+CD56-NKG2C+, CD3+CD56+NKG2C- and CD3+CD56+NKG2C+ T cells were the source of the TCR beta repertoires. One of the eight sequenced donors was seronegative, whereas the other seven were HCMV-seropositive.

CDR1 and CDR2 (germline): SEHNR, FQNEAQ (reference sequence). The CDR3 loop spans 17 amino acids. TCRdb reprocessed the 5' RACE reads, keeping one entry per CDR3 protein, no DNA. The specimen's table records about 550,000 distinct CDR3 sequences. Sequenced sample: blood T cells: a sorted CD56 or NKG2C T cell subset, CD4+ or CD8+ T cells, or bulk PBMC T cells (not recorded which). This TCR was sampled from a man between 18 and 35 years old in good health. The J gene is TRBJ1-1, the V gene TRBV7-9; TCRdb gives TRBD1 as the D gene, but with no DNA this cannot be confirmed. The CDR3 reads CASSDPGQGALNTEAFF.